This TCR beta chain is from a study of technical replicates of blood from several donors. The table came from immunoSEQ multiplex PCR; TCRdb's copy has only in-frame clones and leaves some out. The sample records 55,000 to 65,000 clones, 86% being singletons. The material sequenced was PBMCs. This clonotype originated in a human donor in good health. Some clones in this sample may be carry-over from other donors' samples.

The CDR3 reads CASSQAPQLAHASYEQYF. The CDR3 bases are TGTGCCAGCAGCCAGGCCCCCCAACTAGCGCATGCCTCCTACGAGCAGTACTTC. The V gene is TRBV4-2, the J gene TRBJ2-7; 7 nucleotides align to TRBD2. CDR1 and CDR2 from the germline V gene are LGHNA and YNFKEQ. The CDR3 extends over 18 amino acids. Unmatched junction bases numbered 14, after V lost 3 bases and J lost 0 bases.